This T cell receptor (beta chain) appears in the sequencing data of a study of long-term antiretroviral therapy in people with HIV. Overall study results and limits: Information pertaining to ART adherence, viral resistance or therapeutic modifications was not obtained. An increase in diversity followed ART, yet levels stayed below transplant donor controls. Before ART, certain clones expanded, and these dominated the repertoire at all time points. Controls exceeded HIV repertoires in CDR3 length range.

Note on this clone: The antigen is unknown.

immunoSEQ v3.0 was run at survey level. This table comes from immunoSEQ multiplex PCR, and its TCRdb copy is limited to in-frame clones, with some not included. The sample contains about 22,000 clones, roughly 82% of which appear only once. This sequence was found in a man younger than 35 with HIV. The source material was unsorted PBMCs, sampled 0.1 years before starting antiretroviral therapy.

The CDR3 is CASSYSTYQQFF. Written as DNA, the CDR3 is TGTGCCAGCAGTTACTCGACATATCAGCAGTTCTTC. J is TRBJ2-1 and V is TRBV6-5; D not resolved. The V gene's germline CDR1 is MNHEY and CDR2 SVGAGI. The V gene lost 0 bases and the J gene lost 11 bases, with 8 bases spanning the gap. CDR3 length equals 12 residues.